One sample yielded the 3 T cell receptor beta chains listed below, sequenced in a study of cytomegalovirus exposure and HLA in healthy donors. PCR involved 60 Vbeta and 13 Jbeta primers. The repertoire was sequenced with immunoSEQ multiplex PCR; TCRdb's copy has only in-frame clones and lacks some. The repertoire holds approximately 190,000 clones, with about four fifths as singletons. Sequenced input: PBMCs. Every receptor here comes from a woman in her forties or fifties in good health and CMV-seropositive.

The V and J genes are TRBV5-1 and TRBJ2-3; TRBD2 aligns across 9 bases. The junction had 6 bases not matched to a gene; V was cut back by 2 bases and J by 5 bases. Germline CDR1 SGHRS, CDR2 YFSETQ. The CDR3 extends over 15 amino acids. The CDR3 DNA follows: TGCGCCAGCAGCTTAAGTCGCGGGGGGGGAGATACGCAGTATTTT. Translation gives CASSLSRGGGDTQYF.

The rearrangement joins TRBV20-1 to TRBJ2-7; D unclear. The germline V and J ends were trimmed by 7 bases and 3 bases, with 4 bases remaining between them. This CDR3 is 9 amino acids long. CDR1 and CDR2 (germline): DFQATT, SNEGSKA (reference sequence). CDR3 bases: TGCAGTGTTATCTACGAGCAGTACTTC. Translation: CSVIYEQYF.

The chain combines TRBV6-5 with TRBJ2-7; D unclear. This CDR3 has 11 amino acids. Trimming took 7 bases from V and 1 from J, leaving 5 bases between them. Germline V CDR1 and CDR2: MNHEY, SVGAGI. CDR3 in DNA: TGTGCCAGCAAAGCTTCCTACGAGCAGTACTTC. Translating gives CASKASYEQYF.